Shown below are 5 T cell receptor beta chains from a single sample sequenced in a study of blood T cell repertoires in COVID-19. Data came from immunoSEQ multiplex PCR; TCRdb stores just in-frame clones and leaves some out. This repertoire shows 200,000 to 300,000 clones, roughly 86% found once; its top ten account for roughly 2.6%. Sample: PBMCs or T cells enriched from blood (not recorded which). Every receptor here comes from a woman aged 18-29 years who had recovered from COVID-19.

This chain joins TRBV29-1 and TRBJ2-5, with a tentative D call TRBD1 (6 bases). CDR3 length equals 12 residues. Germline V gene data show CDR1 as SQVTM and CDR2 as ANQGSEA. The CDR3 spells CTGAGDQETQYF. Written as DNA, the CDR3 is TGCACCGGGGCAGGGGACCAAGAGACCCAGTACTTC.

The CDR3 loop reads CASSLFVLADTTNTQYF. In DNA form, the CDR3 reads TGTGCCAGCAGTTTATTTGTCCTAGCGGATACAACAAATACGCAGTATTTT. The V and J genes are TRBV28 and TRBJ2-3, with 7 bases that match TRBD2. Germline V lookup: CDR1 MDHEN, CDR2 SYDVKM. This CDR3 region has 17 residues. The trim removed 1 base at V and 7 bases at J, leaving 14 bases unmatched.

The J gene is TRBJ2-2, the V gene TRBV20-1; 8 bases match TRBD1. This CDR3 has 15 residues. Germline V gene sequence: CDR1 DFQATT, CDR2 SNEGSKA (reference sequence). V shed 3 bases, J shed 3 bases, and the junction held 6 bases outside the gene matches. The CDR3 spells CSASSGGRYTGELFF. DNA of the CDR3: TGCAGTGCTAGTTCAGGGGGCCGGTACACCGGGGAGCTGTTTTTT.

CDR3 amino acids: CASSVAGGPDTQYF. In nucleotides, the CDR3 is TGTGCCAGCAGTGTAGCGGGAGGGCCAGATACGCAGTATTTT. The chain recombines TRBV6-4 with TRBJ2-3, with 11 nucleotides matching TRBD2. V dropped 4 bases and J dropped 4; count of bases not matched to a gene: 1. CDR3 length: 14 residues. Germline CDR1 is MRHNA and CDR2 is SNTAGT.

The DNA of the CDR3 is TGTGCCAGCAGTTTAGGGACAGGGGTGGGCGGAGAGACCCAGTACTTC. Protein: CASSLGTGVGGETQYF. The chain links TRBV5-6 to TRBJ2-5, with 10 bases lining up with TRBD1. Per germline, CDR1 SGHDT and CDR2 YYEEEE. This CDR3 has 16 residues. V trimming: 5 bases; J trimming: 4 bases; junction bases outside the gene matches: 11. Together with reference TRBV5-6 and TRBJ2-5, the CDR3 gives the full variable domain: DAGVTQSPTHLIKTRGQQVTLRCSPKSGHDTVSWYQQALGQGPQFIFQYYEEEERQRGNFPDRFSGHQFPNYSSELNVNALLLGDSALYLCASSLGTGVGGETQYFGPGTRLLVL.